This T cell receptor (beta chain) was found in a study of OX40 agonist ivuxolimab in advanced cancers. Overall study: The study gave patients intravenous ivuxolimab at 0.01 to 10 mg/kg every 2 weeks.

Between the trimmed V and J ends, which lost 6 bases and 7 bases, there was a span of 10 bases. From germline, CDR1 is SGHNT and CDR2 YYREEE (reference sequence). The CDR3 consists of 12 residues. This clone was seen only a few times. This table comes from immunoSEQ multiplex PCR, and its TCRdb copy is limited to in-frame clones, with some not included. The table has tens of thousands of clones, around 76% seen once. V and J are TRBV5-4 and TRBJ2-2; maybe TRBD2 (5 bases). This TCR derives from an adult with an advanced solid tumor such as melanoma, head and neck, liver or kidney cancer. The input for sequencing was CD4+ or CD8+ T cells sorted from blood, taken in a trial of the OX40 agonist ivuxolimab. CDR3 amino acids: CASNLASGELFF. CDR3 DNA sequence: TGTGCCAGCAACCTAGCTAGCGGGGAGCTGTTTTTT.